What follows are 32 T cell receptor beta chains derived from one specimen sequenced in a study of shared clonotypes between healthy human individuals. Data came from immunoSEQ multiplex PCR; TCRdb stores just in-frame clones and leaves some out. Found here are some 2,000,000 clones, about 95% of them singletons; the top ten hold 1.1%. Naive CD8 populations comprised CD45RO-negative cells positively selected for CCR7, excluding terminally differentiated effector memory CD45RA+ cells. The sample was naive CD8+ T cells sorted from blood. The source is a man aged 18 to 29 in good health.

CDR3 residues: CASSLLIGDYENTQYF. The CDR3 DNA reads as TGTGCCAGCAGTTTATTAATAGGGGATTATGAGAATACGCAGTATTTT. The rearrangement links TRBV27 to TRBJ2-3, with D perhaps TRBD1 (5 bases). Trimming cost V 1 base and J 7 bases, with 18 bases left between them. In germline, CDR1 is MNHEY, CDR2 SMNVEV (reference sequence). This CDR3 has 16 amino acids.

Written as DNA, the CDR3 is TGTGCCAGCAGAGCTAGACAGGTGAATCAGCCCCAGCATTTT. Translating gives CASRARQVNQPQHF. The rearrangement links TRBV6-1 to TRBJ1-5, with a weak D call TRBD1 (6 bases). This CDR3 contains 14 residues. V lost 6 bases to trimming and J lost 4 bases, with 13 bases between them. CDR1 is MNHNS and CDR2 is SASEGT in the germline V gene.

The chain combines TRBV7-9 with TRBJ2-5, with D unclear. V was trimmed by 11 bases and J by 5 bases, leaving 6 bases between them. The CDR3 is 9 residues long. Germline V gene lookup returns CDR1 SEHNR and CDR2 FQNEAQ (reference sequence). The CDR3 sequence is CAVGETQYF. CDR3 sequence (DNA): TGTGCCGTTGGGGAGACCCAGTACTTC.

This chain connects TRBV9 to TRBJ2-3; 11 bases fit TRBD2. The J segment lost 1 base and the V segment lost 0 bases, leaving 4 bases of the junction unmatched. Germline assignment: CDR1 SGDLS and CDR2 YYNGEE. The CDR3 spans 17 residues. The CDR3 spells CASSVAELAGGTDTQYF. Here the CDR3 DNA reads TGTGCCAGCAGCGTAGCTGAACTAGCGGGAGGCACAGATACGCAGTATTTT. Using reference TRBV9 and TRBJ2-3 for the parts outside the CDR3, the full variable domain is DSGVTQTPKHLITATGQRVTLRCSPRSGDLSVYWYQQSLDQGLQFLIQYYNGEERAKGNILERFSAQQFPDLHSELNLSSLELGDSALYFCASSVAELAGGTDTQYFGPGTRLTVL.

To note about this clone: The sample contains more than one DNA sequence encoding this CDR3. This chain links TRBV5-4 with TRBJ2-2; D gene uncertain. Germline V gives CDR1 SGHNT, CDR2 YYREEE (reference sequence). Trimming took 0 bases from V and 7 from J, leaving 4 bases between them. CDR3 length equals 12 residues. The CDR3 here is CASSLDGGELFF. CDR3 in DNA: TGTGCCAGCAGCTTGGATGGCGGGGAGCTGTTTTTT.

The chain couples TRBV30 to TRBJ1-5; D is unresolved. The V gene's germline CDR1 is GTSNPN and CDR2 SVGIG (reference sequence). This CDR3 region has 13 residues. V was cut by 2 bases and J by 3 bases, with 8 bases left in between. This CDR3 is CAWSRSINQPQHF. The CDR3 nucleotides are TGTGCCTGGAGTAGGTCGATCAATCAGCCCCAGCATTTT.

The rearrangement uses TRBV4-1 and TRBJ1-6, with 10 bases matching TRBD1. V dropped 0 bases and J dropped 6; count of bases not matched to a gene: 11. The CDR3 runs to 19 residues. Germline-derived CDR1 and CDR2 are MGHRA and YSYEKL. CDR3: CASSQEGTGATLGNSPLHF. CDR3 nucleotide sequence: TGCGCCAGCAGCCAAGAAGGGACAGGGGCCACTTTGGGTAATTCACCCCTCCACTTT.

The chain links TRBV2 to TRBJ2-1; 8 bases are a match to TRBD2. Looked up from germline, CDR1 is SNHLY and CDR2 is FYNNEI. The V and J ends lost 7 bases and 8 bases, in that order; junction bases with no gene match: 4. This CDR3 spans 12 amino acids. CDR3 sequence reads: CASKLAEDEQFF. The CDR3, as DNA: TGTGCCAGCAAACTAGCGGAGGATGAGCAGTTCTTC.

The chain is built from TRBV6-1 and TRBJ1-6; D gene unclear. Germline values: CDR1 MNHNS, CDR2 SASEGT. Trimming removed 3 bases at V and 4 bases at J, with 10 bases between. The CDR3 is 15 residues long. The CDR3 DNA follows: TGTGCCAGCAGTGAGGGCCTCTTGTATAATTCACCCCTCCACTTT. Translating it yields CASSEGLLYNSPLHF.

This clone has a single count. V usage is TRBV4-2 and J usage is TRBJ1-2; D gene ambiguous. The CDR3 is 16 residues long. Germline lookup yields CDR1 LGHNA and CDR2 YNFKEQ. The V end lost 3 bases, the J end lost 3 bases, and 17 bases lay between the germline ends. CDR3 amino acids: CASSQGREFFYYGYTF. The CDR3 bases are TGTGCCAGCAGCCAGGGTAGAGAATTTTTCTACTATGGCTACACCTTC.

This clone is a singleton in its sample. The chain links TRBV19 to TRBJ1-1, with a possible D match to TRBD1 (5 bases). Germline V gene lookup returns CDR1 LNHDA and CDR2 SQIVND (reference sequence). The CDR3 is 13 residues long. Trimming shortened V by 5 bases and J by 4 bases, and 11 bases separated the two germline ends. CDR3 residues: CASSGWGFTEAFF. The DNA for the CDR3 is TGTGCCAGTAGTGGCTGGGGCTTCACTGAAGCTTTCTTT.

CDR3 coding DNA: TGCGCCAGCAGCCAAGATCATGACTACTCCTACGAGCAGTACTTC. Its protein is CASSQDHDYSYEQYF. The rearrangement links TRBV4-3 to TRBJ2-7; D is perhaps TRBD2 (5 bases). V shed 0 bases and J shed 0 bases, with 9 bases lying between them. Germline lookup yields CDR1 LGHNA and CDR2 YSLEER. The CDR3 contains 15 residues.

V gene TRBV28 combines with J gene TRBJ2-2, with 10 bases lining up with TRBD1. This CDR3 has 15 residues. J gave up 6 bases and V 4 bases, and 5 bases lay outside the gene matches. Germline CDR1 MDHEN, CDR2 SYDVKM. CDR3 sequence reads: CASSYRDRGSGELFF. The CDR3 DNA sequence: TGTGCCAGCAGTTACCGGGACAGGGGTTCCGGGGAGCTGTTTTTT.

As DNA, the CDR3 is TGTGCCATCAGTGGGACAGGGGCTCCTAACTATGGCTACACCTTC. It encodes CAISGTGAPNYGYTF. This sequence joins TRBV10-3 and TRBJ1-2; TRBD1 aligns across 9 bases. The germline CDR1 and CDR2 sequences are ENHRY and SYGVKD. The CDR3 is made up of 15 amino acids. Losses at the gene ends were 4 bases for V and 0 bases for J; bases not matched to a gene: 3.

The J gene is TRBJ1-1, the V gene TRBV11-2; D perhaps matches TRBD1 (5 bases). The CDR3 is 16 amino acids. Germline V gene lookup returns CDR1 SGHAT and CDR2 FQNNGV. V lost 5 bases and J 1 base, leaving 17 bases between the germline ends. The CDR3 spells CASSGGPGWANTEAFF. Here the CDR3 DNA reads TGTGCCAGCAGCGGGGGTCCAGGGTGGGCGAACACTGAAGCTTTCTTT.

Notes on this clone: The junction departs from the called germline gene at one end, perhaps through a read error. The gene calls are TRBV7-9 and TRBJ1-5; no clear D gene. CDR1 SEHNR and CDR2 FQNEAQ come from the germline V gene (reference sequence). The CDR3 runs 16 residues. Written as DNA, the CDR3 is TGTGCCAACAGCTTGACCTTCGGGGAAGGCAATCAGCCCCAGCATTTT. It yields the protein CANSLTFGEGNQPQHF.

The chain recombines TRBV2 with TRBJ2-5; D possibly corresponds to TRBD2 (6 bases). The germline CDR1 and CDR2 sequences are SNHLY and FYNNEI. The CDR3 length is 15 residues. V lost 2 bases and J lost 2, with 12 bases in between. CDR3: CASSEWEAEQETQYF. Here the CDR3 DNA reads TGTGCCAGCAGTGAATGGGAGGCGGAACAAGAGACCCAGTACTTC.

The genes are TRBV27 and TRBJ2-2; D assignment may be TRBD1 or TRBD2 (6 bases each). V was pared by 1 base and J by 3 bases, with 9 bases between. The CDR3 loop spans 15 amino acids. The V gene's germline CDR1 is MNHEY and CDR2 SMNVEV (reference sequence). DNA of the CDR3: TGTGCCAGCAGTTTATACGGGGGCTACACCGGGGAGCTGTTTTTT. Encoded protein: CASSLYGGYTGELFF.

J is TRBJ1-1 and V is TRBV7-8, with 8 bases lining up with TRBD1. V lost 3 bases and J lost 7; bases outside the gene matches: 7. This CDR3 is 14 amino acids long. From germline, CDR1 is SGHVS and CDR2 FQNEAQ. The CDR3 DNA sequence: TGTGCCAGCAGCTTCGGACAGGGCTTAGTTGAAGCTTTCTTT. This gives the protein CASSFGQGLVEAFF.

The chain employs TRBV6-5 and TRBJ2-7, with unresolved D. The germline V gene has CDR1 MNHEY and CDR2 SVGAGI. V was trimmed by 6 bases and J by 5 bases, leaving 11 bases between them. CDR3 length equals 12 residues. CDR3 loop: CASRSFINEQYF. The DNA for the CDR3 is TGTGCCAGCAGATCCTTTATAAACGAGCAGTACTTC.

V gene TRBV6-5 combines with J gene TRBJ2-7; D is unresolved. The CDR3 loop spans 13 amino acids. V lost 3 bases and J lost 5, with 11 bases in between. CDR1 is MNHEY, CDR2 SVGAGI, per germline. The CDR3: CASSYTFLDEQYF. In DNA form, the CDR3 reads TGTGCCAGCAGTTATACCTTTCTGGACGAGCAGTACTTC.

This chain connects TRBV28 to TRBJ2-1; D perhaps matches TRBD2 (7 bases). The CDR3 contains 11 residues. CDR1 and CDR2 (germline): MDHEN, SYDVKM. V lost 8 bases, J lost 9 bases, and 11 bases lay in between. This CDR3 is CASDRGGEQFF. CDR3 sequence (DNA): TGTGCCAGCGATAGGGGGGGTGAGCAGTTCTTC.

The CDR3 sequence: CSVELGVSGANVLTF. The CDR3 nucleotides read TGCAGCGTTGAATTAGGGGTCTCTGGGGCCAACGTCCTGACTTTC. J is TRBJ2-6 and V is TRBV29-1, with a possible D match to TRBD1 (5 bases). The length of the CDR3 is 15 residues. V shed 2 bases and J shed 0 bases, with 8 bases lying between them. Germline CDR1 SQVTM, CDR2 ANQGSEA.

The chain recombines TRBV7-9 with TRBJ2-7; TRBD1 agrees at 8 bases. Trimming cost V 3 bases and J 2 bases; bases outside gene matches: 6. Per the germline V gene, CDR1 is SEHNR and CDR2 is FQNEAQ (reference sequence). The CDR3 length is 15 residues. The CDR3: CASSFMDRAPYEQYF. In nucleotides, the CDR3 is TGTGCCAGCAGCTTTATGGACAGGGCGCCCTACGAGCAGTACTTC.

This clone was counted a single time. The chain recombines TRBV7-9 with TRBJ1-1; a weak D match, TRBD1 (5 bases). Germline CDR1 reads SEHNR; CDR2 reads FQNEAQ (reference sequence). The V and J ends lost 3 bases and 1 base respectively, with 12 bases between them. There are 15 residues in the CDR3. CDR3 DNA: TGTGCCAGCAGCTTTTGGGTGGGGCAGAACACTGAAGCTTTCTTT. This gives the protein CASSFWVGQNTEAFF.

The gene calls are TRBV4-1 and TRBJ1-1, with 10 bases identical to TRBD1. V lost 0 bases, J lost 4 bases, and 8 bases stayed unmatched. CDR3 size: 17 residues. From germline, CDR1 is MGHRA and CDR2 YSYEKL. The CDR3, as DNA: TGCGCCAGCAGCCAAGATAGGTCGGGGACAGGGGCCACTGAAGCTTTCTTT. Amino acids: CASSQDRSGTGATEAFF.

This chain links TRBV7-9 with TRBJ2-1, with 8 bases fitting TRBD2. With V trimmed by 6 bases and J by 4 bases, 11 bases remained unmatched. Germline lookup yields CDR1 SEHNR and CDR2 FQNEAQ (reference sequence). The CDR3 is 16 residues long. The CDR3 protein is CASRETAGVGYNEQFF. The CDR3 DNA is TGTGCCAGCAGAGAAACAGCGGGAGTGGGGTACAATGAGCAGTTCTTC.

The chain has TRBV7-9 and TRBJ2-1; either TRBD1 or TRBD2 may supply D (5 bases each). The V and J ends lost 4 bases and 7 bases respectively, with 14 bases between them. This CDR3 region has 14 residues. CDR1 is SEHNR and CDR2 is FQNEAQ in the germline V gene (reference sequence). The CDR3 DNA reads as TGTGCCAGCAGCTCCGGGGACCCGGGGAATGAGCAGTTCTTC. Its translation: CASSSGDPGNEQFF.

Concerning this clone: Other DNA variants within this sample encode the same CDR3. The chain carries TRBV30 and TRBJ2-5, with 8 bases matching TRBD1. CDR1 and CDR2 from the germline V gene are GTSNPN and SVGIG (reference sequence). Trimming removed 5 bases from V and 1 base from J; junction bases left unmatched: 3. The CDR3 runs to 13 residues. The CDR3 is CAWGTGGQETQYF. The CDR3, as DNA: TGTGCCTGGGGCACAGGGGGCCAAGAGACCCAGTACTTC. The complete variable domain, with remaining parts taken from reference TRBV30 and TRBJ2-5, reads SQTIHQWPATLVQPVGSPLSLECTVEGTSNPNLYWYRQAAGRGLQLLFYSVGIGQISSEVPQNLSASRPQDRQFILSSKKLLLSDSGFYLCAWGTGGQETQYFGPGTRLLVL.

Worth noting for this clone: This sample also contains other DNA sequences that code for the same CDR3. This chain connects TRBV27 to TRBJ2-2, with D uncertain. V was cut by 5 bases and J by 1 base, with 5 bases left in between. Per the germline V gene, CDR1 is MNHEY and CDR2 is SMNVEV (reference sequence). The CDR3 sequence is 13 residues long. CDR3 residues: CASSLGNTGELFF. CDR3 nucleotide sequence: TGTGCCAGCAGTCTAGGGAACACCGGGGAGCTGTTTTTT.

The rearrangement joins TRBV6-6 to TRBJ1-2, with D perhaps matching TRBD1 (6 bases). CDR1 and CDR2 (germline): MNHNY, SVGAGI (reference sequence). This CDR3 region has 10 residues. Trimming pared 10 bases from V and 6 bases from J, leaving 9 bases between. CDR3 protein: CATNRDGYTF. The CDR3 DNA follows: TGTGCCACAAACAGGGATGGCTACACCTTC.

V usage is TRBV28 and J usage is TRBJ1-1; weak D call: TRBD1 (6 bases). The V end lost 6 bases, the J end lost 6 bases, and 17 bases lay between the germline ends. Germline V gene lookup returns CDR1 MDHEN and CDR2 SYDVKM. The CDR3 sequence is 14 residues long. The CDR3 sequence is CASSSALQGAEAFF. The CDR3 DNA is TGTGCCAGCAGCTCCGCATTACAGGGCGCTGAAGCTTTCTTT.